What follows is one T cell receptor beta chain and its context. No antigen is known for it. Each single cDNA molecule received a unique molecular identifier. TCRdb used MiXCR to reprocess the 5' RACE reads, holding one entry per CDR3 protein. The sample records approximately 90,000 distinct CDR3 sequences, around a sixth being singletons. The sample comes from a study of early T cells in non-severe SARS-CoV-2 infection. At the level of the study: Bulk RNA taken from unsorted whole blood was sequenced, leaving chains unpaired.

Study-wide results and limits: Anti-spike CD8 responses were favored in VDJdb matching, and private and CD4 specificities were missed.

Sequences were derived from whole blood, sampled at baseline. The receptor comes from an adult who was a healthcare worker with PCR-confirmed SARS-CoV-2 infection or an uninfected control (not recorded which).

The chain's CDR3 is CASSAADSGNTIYF. CDR3 sequence (DNA): TGTGCCAGCAGCGCGGCGGACAGTGGAAACACCATATATTTT. This rearrangement joins TRBV9 to TRBJ1-3; tentatively, D is TRBD1 (6 bases). CDR1 is SGDLS and CDR2 is YYNGEE in the germline V gene. This CDR3 is built from 14 residues. V lost 3 bases, J lost 3 bases, and 10 bases lay in between.